Reported below is one T cell receptor (beta chain). The authors ran unsorted PBMC replicate PCRs on about 310 ng DNA, 32,000 or so T cell genomes. Data came from immunoSEQ multiplex PCR; TCRdb stores just in-frame clones and leaves some out. This table holds around 430,000 clones, 79% found once. This specimen belongs to a study of shared clonotypes between healthy human individuals. Deletions cut 5 bases from V and 4 bases from J, with 14 bases between. The CDR3 has 14 amino acids. CDR1 is LNHDA, CDR2 SQIVND, per germline (reference sequence). The receptor's source is a woman in her thirties or forties in good health. Some clones in this sample may be carry-over from other donors' samples. Sequencing used PBMCs. The chain couples TRBV19 to TRBJ1-1; the D gene is possibly TRBD1 (5 bases). CDR3 bases: TGTGCCAGTAGTCAAAAGTGGGGCTCCACTGAAGCTTTCTTT. Translating it yields CASSQKWGSTEAFF. Combining the CDR3 with reference TRBV19 and TRBJ1-1 gives the whole variable domain DGGITQSPKYLFRKEGQNVTLSCEQNLNHDAMYWYRQDPGQGLRLIYYSQIVNDFQKGDIAEGYSVSREKKESFPLTVTSAQKNPTAFYLCASSQKWGSTEAFFGQGTRLTVV.